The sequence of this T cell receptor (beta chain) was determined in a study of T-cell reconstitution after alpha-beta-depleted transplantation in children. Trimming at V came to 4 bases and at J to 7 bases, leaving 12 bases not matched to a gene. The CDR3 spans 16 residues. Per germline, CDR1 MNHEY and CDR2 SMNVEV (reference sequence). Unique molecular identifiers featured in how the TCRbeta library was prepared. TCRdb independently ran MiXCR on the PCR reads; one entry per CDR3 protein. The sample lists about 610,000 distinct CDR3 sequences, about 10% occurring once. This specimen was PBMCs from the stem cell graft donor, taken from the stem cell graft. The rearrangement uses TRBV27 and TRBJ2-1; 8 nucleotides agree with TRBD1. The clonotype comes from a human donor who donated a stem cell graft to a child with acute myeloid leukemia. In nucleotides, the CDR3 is TGTGCCAGCAGTTATGGGGCAGGGGGCGTACGGAATGAGCAGTTCTTC. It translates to CASSYGAGGVRNEQFF.